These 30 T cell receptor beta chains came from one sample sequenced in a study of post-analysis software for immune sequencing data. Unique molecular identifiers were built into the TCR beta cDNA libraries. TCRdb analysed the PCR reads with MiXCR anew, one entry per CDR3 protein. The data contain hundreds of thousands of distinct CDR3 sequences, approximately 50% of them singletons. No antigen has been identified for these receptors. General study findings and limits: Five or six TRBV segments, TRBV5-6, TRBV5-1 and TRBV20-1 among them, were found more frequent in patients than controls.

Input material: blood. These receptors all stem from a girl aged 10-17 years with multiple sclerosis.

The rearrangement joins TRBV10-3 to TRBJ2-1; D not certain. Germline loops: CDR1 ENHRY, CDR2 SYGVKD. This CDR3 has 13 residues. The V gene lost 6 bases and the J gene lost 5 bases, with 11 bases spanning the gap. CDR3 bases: TGTGCCATCAGCGTCCGGCTTGACAATGAGCAGTTCTTC. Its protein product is CAISVRLDNEQFF.

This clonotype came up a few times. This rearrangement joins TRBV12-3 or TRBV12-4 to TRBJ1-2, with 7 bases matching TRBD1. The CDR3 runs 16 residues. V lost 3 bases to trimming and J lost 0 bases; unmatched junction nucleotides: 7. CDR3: CASSFFDREANYGYTF. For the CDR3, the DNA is TGTGCCAGCAGTTTCTTCGACAGGGAAGCTAACTATGGCTACACCTTC.

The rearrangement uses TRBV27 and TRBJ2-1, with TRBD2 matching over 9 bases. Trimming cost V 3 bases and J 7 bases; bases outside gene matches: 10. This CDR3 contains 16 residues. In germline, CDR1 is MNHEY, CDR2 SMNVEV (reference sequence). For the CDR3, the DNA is TGTGCCAGCAGTTTTTTGGGCGGGGGGGCCAAGAATGAGCAGTTCTTC. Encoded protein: CASSFLGGGAKNEQFF.

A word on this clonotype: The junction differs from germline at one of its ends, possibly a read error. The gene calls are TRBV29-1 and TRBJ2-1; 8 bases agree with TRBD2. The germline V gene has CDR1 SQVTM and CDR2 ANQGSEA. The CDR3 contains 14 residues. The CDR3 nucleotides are TGCAGCGTTGCGGTAGCGGGAACCTACAATGGGCAGTTCTTC. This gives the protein CSVAVAGTYNGQFF.

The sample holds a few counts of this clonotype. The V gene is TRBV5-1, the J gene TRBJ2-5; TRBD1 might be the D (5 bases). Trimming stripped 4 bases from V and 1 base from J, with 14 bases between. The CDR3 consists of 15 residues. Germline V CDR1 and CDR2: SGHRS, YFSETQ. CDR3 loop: CASSDVAGLQETQYF. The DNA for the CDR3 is TGCGCCAGCAGCGATGTCGCAGGGCTCCAAGAGACCCAGTACTTC.

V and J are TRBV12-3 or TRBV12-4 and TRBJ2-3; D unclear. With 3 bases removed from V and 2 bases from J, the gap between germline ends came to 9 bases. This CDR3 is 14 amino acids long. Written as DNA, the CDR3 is TGTGCCAGCAGTTTTCGGCTTAACACAGATACGCAGTATTTT. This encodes CASSFRLNTDTQYF.

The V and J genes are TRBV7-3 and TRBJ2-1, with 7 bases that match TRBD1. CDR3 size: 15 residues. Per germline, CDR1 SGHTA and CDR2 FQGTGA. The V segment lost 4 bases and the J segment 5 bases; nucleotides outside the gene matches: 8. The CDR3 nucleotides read TGTGCCAGCAGCTCGACCCACAGGGGAAACAATGAGCAGTTCTTC. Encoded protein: CASSSTHRGNNEQFF.

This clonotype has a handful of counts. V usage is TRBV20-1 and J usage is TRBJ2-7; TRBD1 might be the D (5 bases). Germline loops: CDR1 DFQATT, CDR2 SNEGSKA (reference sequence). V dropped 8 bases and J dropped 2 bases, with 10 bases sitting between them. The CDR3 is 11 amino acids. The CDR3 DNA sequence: TGCAGTACCCAGGGTACCTACGAGCAGTACTTC. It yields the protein CSTQGTYEQYF.

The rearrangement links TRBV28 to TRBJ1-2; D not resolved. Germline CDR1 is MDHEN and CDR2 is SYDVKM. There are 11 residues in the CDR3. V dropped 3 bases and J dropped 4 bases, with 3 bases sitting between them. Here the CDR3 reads CASSFLYGYTF. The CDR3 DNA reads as TGTGCCAGCAGTTTCCTCTATGGCTACACCTTC.

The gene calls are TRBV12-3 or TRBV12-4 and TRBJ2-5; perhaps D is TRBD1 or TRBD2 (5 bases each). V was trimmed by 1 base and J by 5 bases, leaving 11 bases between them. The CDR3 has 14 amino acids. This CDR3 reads CASSLGGGVETQYF. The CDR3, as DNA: TGTGCCAGCAGTTTAGGTGGGGGAGTGGAGACCCAGTACTTC.

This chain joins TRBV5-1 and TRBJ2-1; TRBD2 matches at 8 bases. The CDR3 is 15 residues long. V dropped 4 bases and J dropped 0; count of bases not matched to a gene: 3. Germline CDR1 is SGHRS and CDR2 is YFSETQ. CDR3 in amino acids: CASSGLAGSYNEQFF. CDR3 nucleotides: TGCGCCAGCAGCGGGCTAGCGGGCTCCTACAATGAGCAGTTCTTC.

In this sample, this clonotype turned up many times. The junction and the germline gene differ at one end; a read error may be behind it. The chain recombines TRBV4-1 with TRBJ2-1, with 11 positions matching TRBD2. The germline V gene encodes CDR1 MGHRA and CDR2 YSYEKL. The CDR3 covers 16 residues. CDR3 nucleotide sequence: TGTGCCAGCAGCCAAGAGGGGACTAGCGGTTACAATGAGCAGTTCTTC. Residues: CASSQEGTSGYNEQFF.

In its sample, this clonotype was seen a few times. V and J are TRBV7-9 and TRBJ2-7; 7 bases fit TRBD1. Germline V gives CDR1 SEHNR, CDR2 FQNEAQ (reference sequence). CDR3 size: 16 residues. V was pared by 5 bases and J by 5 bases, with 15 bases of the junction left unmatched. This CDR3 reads CASSPQGSAFYNEQYF. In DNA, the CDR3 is TGTGCCAGCAGCCCACAGGGGTCCGCCTTTTACAACGAGCAGTACTTC.

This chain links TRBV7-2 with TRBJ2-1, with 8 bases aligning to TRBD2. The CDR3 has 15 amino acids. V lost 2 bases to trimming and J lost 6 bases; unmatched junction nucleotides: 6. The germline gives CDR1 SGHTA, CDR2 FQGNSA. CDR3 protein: CASSLSGRNGNEQFF. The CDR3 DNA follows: TGTGCCAGCAGCTTAAGCGGGAGAAACGGCAATGAGCAGTTCTTC.

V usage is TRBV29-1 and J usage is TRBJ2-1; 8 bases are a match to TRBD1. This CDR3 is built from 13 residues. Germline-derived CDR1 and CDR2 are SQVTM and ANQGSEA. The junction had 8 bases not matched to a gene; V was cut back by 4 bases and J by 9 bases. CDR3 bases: TGCAGCGTTGCTACAGGGGGAAGAGGTGAGCAGTTCTTC. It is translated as CSVATGGRGEQFF.

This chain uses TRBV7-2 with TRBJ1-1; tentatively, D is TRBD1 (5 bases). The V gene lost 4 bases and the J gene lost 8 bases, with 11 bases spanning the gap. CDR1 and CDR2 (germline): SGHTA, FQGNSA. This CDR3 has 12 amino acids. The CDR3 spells CASSSRQNEAFF. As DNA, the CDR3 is TGTGCCAGCAGCTCCCGACAGAACGAAGCTTTCTTT.

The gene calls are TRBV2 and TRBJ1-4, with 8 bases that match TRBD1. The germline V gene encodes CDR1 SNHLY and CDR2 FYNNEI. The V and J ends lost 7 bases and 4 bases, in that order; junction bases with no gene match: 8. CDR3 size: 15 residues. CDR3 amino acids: CASTQRDRNNEKLFF. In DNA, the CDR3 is TGTGCCAGCACCCAAAGGGACAGGAATAATGAAAAACTGTTTTTT. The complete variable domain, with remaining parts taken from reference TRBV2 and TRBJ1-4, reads EPEVTQTPSHQVTQMGQEVILRCVPISNHLYFYWYRQILGQKVEFLVSFYNNEISEKSEIFDDQFSVERPDGSNFTLKIRSTKLEDSAMYFCASTQRDRNNEKLFFGSGTQLSVL.

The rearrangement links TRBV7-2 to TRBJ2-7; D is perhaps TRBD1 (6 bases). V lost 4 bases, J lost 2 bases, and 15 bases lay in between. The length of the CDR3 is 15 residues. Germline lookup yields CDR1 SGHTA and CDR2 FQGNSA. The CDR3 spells CASSSRSGAAYEQYF. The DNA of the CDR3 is TGTGCCAGCAGCTCCCGGTCAGGGGCAGCCTACGAGCAGTACTTC. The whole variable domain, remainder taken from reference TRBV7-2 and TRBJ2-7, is GAGVSQSPSNKVTEKGKDVELRCDPISGHTALYWYRQSLGQGLEFLIYFQGNSAPDKSGLPSDRFSAERTGGSVSTLTIQRTQQEDSAVYLCASSSRSGAAYEQYFGPGTRLTVT.

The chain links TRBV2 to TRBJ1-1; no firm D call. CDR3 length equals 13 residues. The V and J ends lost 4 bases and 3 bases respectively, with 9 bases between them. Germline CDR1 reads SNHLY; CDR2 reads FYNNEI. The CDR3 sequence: CASSGNSHTEAFF. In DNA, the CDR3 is TGTGCCAGCAGTGGGAACAGCCACACTGAAGCTTTCTTT.

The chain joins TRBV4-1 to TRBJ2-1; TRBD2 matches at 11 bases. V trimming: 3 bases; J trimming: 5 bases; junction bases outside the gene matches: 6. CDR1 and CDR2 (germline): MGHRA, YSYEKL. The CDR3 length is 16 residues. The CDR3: CASSHATSGANNEQFF. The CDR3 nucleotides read TGCGCCAGCAGCCACGCGACTAGCGGGGCGAACAATGAGCAGTTCTTC.

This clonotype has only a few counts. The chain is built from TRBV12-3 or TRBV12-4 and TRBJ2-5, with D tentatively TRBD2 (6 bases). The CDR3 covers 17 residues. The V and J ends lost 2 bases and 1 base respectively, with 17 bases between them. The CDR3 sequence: CASSLRAGHRPQETQYF. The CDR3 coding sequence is TGTGCCAGCAGTTTACGTGCGGGGCACCGACCCCAAGAGACCCAGTACTTC.

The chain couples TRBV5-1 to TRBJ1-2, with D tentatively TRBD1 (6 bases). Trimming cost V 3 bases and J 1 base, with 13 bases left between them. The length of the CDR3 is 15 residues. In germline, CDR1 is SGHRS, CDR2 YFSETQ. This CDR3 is CASSYAGTLNYGYTF. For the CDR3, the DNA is TGCGCCAGCAGCTACGCCGGGACACTTAACTATGGCTACACCTTC.

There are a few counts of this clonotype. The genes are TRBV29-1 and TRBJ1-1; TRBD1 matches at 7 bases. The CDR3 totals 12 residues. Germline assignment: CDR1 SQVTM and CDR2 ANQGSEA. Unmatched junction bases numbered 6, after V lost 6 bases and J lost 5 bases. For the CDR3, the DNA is TGCAGCGTCCGCCAGGGGGGTACTGAAGCTTTCTTT. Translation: CSVRQGGTEAFF.

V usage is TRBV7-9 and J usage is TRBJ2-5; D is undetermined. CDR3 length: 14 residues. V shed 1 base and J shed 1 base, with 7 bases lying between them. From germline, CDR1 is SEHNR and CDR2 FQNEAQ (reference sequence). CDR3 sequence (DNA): TGTGCCAGCAGCTTAGTCGGTTTCCAAGAGACCCAGTACTTC. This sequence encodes CASSLVGFQETQYF.

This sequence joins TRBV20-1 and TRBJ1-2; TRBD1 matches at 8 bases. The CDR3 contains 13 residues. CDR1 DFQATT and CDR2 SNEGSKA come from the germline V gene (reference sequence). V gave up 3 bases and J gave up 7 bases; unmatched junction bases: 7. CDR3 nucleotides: TGCAGTGCTAGGGCAGGGGGCTATGTTGGCTACACCTTC. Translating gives CSARAGGYVGYTF.

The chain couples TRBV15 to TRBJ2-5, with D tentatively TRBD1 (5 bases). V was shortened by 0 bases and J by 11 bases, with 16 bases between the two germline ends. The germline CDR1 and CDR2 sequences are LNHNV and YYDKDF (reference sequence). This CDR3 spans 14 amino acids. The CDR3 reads CATSRDHPGREQYF. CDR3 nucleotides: TGTGCCACCAGCAGAGATCATCCAGGGCGAGAGCAGTACTTC. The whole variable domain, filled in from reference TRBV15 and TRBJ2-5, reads DAMVIQNPRYQVTQFGKPVTLSCSQTLNHNVMYWYQQKSSQAPKLLFHYYDKDFNNEADTPDNFQSRRPNTSFCFLDIRSPGLGDTAMYLCATSRDHPGREQYFGPGTRLLVL.

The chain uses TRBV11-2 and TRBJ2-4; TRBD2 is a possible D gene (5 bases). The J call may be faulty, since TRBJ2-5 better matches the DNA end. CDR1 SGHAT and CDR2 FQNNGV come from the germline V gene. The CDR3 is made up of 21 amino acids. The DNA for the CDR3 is TGTGCCAGCAGCTTAGGGGTCCTGGACGGGAATCACAACTCCTATCGAGAGACCCAGTACTTC. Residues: CASSLGVLDGNHNSYRETQYF.

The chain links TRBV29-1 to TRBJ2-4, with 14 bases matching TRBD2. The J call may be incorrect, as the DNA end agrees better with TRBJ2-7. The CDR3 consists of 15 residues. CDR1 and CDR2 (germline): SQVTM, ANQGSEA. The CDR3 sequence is CSVGLAGVSSYEQYF. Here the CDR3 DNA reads TGCAGCGTGGGACTAGCGGGGGTGAGCTCCTACGAGCAGTACTTC.

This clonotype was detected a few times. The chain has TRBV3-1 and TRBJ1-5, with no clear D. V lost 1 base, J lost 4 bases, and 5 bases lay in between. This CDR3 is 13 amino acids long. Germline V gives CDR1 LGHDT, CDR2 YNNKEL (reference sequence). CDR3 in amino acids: CASSQGKNQPQHF. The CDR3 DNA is TGTGCCAGCAGCCAAGGAAAAAATCAGCCCCAGCATTTT.

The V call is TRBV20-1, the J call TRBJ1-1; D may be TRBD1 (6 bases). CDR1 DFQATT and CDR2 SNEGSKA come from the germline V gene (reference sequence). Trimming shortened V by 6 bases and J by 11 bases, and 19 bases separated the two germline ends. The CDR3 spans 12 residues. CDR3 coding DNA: TGCAGTGCCGCGAGGACAGCCGTCGATGCTTTCTTT. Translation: CSAARTAVDAFF.